Sequencing of this TCR beta chain was carried out in a study of blood T cell repertoires in COVID-19. On the study more broadly: The study drew acute and convalescent COVID-19 samples from the United States, Italy and Spain. T cells, B-cell-depleted T cells, or PBMCs provided the cDNA or gDNA that served as material.

V shed 0 bases, J shed 2 bases, and the junction held 3 bases outside the gene matches. The germline V gene has CDR1 SGHRS and CDR2 YFSETQ. This CDR3 has 15 residues. As handled by the study authors: The authors estimated nucleated cell counts from reference gene primer amplification. The protocol was immunoSEQ multiplex PCR, while the TCRdb copy is restricted to in-frame clones and leaves out a portion. Clone size and V and J calls were adopted from that table, with D and trimming inferred from the DNA. The profile shows 160,000 or so clones, 83% of them singletons. Sample: peripheral blood. The chain joins TRBV5-1 to TRBJ2-7, with 9 bases identical to TRBD1. This receptor was obtained from a human donor in a cohort sampled during active COVID-19. In DNA form, the CDR3 reads TGCGCCAGCAGCTTGGGAGGGACAGGGCCCTACGAGCAGTACTTC. Protein: CASSLGGTGPYEQYF. The full variable domain, in which reference TRBV5-1 and TRBJ2-7 provide the parts outside the CDR3, is KAGVTQTPRYLIKTRGQQVTLSCSPISGHRSVSWYQQTPGQGLQFLFEYFSETQRNKGNFPGRFSGRQFSNSRSEMNVSTLELGDSALYLCASSLGGTGPYEQYFGPGTRLTVT.